This entry describes one T cell receptor beta chain. The target of this receptor is not known. No clone much larger than this one lies a single base away; base qualities are absent. This sample is drawn from a study of Ad26.COV2.S vaccination and SARS-CoV-2 variants (dated by TCRdb to the early 2020s). At the level of the whole study: Vaccine-arm donors were drawn from COV1001, a multicentre, randomized, double-blind, placebo-controlled phase I-IIa trial of Ad26.COV2.S in healthy adults. Ad26.COV2.S was administered intramuscularly at 5 x 10^10 or 1 x 10^11 viral particles, either as a single shot or as two shots given 56 days apart. The specificity and breadth of SARS-CoV-2-reactive T cell receptors after Ad26.COV2.S vaccination were assessed by TCRbeta repertoire sequencing. The TCR-sequenced set comprised roughly 30 samples: some 20 Ad26.COV2.S vaccine recipients, 5 placebo recipients and 8 SARS-CoV-2 convalescent individuals. Participants in the trial were split at random into five groups of five each, receiving low-dose or high-dose Ad26.COV2.S once or twice, or else placebo on both occasions. Investigators remained blinded to trial group allocation during experiments and outcome assessment. Paper-wide results and their limitations: Substantial breadth of spike-specific CD8+ and CD4+ T cell responses was reported after vaccination. The authors noted that the TCR breadth and depth analyses may have underestimated total T cell responses. Ad26.COV2.S recipients had higher spike-specific TCR breadth than placebo recipients (P = 0.0014). The study was not powered for comparison of responses between vaccine doses or regimens. Vaccine and placebo recipients had comparable non-spike TCR breadth, which fits with the vaccine containing only spike.

TCRbeta CDR3 regions were sequenced with the immunoSEQ Assay. After extraction, genomic DNA underwent amplification by bias-controlled multiplex PCR, followed by high-throughput sequencing. In the source study's methods: Collapsing and filtering of sequences were performed to quantify the absolute abundance of each unique TCRbeta CDR3 region. Usable DNA was measured by amplifying reference genes present in all nucleated cells, and TCRbeta template counts were normalized to that usable DNA to estimate T cell fraction. Repertoire TCRs were annotated as SARS-CoV-2-specific by exact matching of V gene, CDR3 amino acid sequence and J gene to a known reactive TCR set. The reference SARS-CoV-2 TCR set was derived from MIRA and filtered for enrichment in COVID-19-positive ImmuneCODE repertoires, a step that removed public or cross-reactive TCRs. Using the MIRA antigens, annotated TCRs were further analysed by specific ORF or by position within an ORF. Depth was the summed frequency of annotated unique rearrangements, while breadth was defined as annotated unique rearrangements over total unique productive rearrangements. TCR breadth was compared between groups using two-sided Wilcoxon rank-sum tests. As stored in TCRdb, this immuneACCESS dataset retains in-frame rearrangements with V and J assigned. A fraction of the clones does not appear; measured against another copy, unresolved V genes explain less than half of the discrepancy, and the remainder lacks a known reason. D and trimming were read from the DNA, whereas the V and J calls and clone size are those reported in that table. In all, the sample holds fewer than 900,000 clones, and around 89% of those were seen once. Of the sample, over 1.3% is held by the ten largest clones.

The treatment or condition label on this specimen signifies: around 19 received Ad26.COV2.S at low or high dose, single or two shots; 5 received placebo; per-sample allocation not given. For vaccine and placebo recipients, the sequenced repertoires came from samples collected on day 63 after the first injection. Cohort 1b enrolled fewer than 30 adults aged 18-55 years at a single site in Boston, USA, between 29 July and 7 August 2020. Ad26.COV2.S was a replication-incompetent adenovirus type 26 vector expressing a prefusion-stabilized SARS-CoV-2 spike protein from the original Wuhan strain. Measured from the cysteine to the phenylalanine, the CDR3 is 16 residues long. Only CDR3 DNA remains: 48 bases, in frame from the first base. The germline V gene gives CDR1 as KGHDR and CDR2 as SFDVKD. Trimming takes 4 bases off V and 5 bases off J; junction bases not matched to a gene: 8.

This material consisted of peripheral blood, taken in a trial of Ad26.COV2.S vaccine versus placebo. This clonotype was sampled from a person aged 18 to 59 who received the Ad26.COV2.S COVID-19 vaccine or a placebo. This chain joins TRBV24-1 to TRBJ2-2, with 8 bases in between that match TRBD1. Here is the DNA: TGTGCCACCAGTGACCCAGGACAGGGAGGAACCGGGGAGCTGTTTTTT. This yields the protein CATSDPGQGGTGELFF.